This T cell receptor (beta chain) was profiled in a study of blood T cell repertoires in COVID-19. Study overall: COVID-19 samples, acute and convalescent, were from the United States, Italy and Spain.

How the authors handled the data: Amplification from reference gene primers served as the basis for estimated nucleated cell counts. Libraries were prepared by immunoSEQ multiplex PCR; TCRdb keeps only in-frame clonotypes and omits some of them. For V, J and clone size, that table is used; D and trimming come from the DNA. The data show roughly 330,000 clones, 80% to 90% seen once. The CDR3 consists of 12 residues. V dropped 9 bases and J dropped 3; count of bases not matched to a gene: 4. Looked up from germline, CDR1 is SGHNT and CDR2 is YENEEA. All enrollees were about 18 to 90 years old and from about two dozen US areas.

The chain is built from TRBV11-3 and TRBJ1-1; 7 nucleotides match TRBD1. The material sequenced was PBMCs or T cells enriched from blood (not recorded which). The receptor was derived from a woman younger than 45 who had recovered from COVID-19. The CDR3 loop reads CARQGSDTEAFF. CDR3 nucleotides: TGTGCCAGACAGGGGAGTGACACTGAAGCTTTCTTT.